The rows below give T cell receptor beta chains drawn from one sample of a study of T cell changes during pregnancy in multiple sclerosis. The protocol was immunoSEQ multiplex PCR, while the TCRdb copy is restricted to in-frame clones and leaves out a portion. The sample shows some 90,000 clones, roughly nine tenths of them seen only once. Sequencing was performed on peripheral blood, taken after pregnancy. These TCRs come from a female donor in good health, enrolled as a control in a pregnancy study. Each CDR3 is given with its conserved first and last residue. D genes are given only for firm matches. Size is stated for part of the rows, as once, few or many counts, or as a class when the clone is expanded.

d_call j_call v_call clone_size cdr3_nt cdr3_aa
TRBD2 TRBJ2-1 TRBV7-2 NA TGTGCCAGCAGCTTACGAGCGGGGGGCCTTTACAATGAGCAGTTCTTC CASSLRAGGLYNEQFF
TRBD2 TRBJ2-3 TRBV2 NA TGTGCCAGCAGTGAGGGAACTAGCGGCACAGATACGCAGTATTTT CASSEGTSGTDTQYF
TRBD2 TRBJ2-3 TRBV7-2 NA TGTGCCAGCAGCCCTCGGGTAGCGGGGGGGAACAGGGCGGATACGCAGTATTTT CASSPRVAGGNRADTQYF
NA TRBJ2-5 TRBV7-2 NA TGTGCCAGCAGCTTACAGGGACAAGAGACCCAGTACTTC CASSLQGQETQYF
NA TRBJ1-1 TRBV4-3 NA TGCGCCAGCAGCCAAGAGACAGGAATGAACACTGAAGCTTTCTTT CASSQETGMNTEAFF
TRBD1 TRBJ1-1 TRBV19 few TGTGCCAGTCGGGACAGGGTTCACACTGAAGCTTTCTTT CASRDRVHTEAFF
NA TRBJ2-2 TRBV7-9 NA TGTGCCAGCAGCTCCCCGGGATTATCGAACACCGGGGAGCTGTTTTTT CASSSPGLSNTGELFF
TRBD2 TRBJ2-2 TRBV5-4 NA TGTGCCAGCAGCACCTCTAGCGGGTACACCGGGGAGCTGTTTTTT CASSTSSGYTGELFF
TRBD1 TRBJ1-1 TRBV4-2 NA TGTGCCAGCAGCCGGGACAGGGGTAAGAGTACTGAAGCTTTCTTT CASSRDRGKSTEAFF
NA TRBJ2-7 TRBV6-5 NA TGTGCCAGCAGTTACTCGCGGATAAAGGTTACCTACGAGCAGTACTTC CASSYSRIKVTYEQYF
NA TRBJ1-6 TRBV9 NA TGTGCCAGCAGTTCAGAGGCAGTCTATAATTCACCCCTCCACTTT CASSSEAVYNSPLHF
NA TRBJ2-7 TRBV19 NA TGTGCCAGTAGTATAGCCCCTAGCGCAGGCTACGAGCAGTACTTC CASSIAPSAGYEQYF
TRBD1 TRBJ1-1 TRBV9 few TGTGCCAGCAGCCCGGGACAGGGAAGTACTGAAGCTTTCTTT CASSPGQGSTEAFF
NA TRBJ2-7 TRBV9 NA TGTGCCAGCAGCGTCACTCGACATGACTTC CASSVTRHDF
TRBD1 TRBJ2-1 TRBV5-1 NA TGCGCCAGCAGCCGGGACAGGGGTGGCAATGAGCAGTTCTTC CASSRDRGGNEQFF
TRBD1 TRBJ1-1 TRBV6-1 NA TGTGCCACCCGGACAGGGGAGAACACTGAAGCTTTCTTT CATRTGENTEAFF
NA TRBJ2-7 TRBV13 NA TGTGCCAGCAGCTTAGCAGATAAGGCGGACGAGCAGTACTTC CASSLADKADEQYF
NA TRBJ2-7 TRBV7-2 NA TGTGCCAGCAGCTTAAGGGGGACGGACCTCTACGAGCAGTACTTC CASSLRGTDLYEQYF
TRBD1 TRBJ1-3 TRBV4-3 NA TGCGCCAGCAGCCGCCTTACAGGGGCCGGAAACACCATATATTTT CASSRLTGAGNTIYF
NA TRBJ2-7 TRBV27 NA TGTGCCAGCAGTGCTCCGATATGCGCTTTCTACGAGCAGTACTTC CASSAPICAFYEQYF
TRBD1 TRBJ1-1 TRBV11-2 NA TGTGCCAGCAGCCCCGGGGGGGACAGAACGAACACTGAAGCTTTCTTT CASSPGGDRTNTEAFF
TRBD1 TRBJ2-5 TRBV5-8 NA TGTGCCAGCAGCTTGGGGACAGGGGGCAGGGAGACCCAGTACTTC CASSLGTGGRETQYF
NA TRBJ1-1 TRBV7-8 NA TGTGCCAGCAGCTTAGTTGTCCTCAACACTGAAGCTTTCTTT CASSLVVLNTEAFF
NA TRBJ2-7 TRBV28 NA TGTGCCAGCAGTCAGGGGATAGACGAGCAGTACTTC CASSQGIDEQYF
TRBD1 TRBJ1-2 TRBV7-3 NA TGTGCCAGCAGCTTAACTCCGGACCCAGGGGGCTATGGCTACACCTTC CASSLTPDPGGYGYTF
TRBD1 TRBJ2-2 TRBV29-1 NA TGCAGCGTTGCCAGGGGGACCGGGGAGCTGTTTTTT CSVARGTGELFF
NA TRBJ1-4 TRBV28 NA TGTGCCAGCAGTTTAGGAGGGGAGGAGGAAAAACTGTTTTTT CASSLGGEEEKLFF
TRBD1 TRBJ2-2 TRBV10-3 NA TGTGCCATCAGTGAGCAGGGGGCGCCCCCCACCGGGGAGCTGTTTTTT CAISEQGAPPTGELFF
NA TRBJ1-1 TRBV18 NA TGTGCCAGCTCCCGTGCGGGAGGGATTAATACTGAAGCTTTCTTT CASSRAGGINTEAFF
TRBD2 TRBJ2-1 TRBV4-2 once TGTGCCAGCAGCCAAGATTTTAGCGGGGGGGCTGAGGAGCAGTTCTTC CASSQDFSGGAEEQFF
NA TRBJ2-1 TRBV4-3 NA TGCGCCAGCAGCCAAGGTCTCAGGGGTTCCAATGAGCAGTTCTTC CASSQGLRGSNEQFF
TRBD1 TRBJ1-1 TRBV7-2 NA TGTGCCAGCAGCACCCCGGACAGGGGCACTGAAGCTTTCTTT CASSTPDRGTEAFF
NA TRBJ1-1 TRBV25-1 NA TGTGCCACCCTGGACACGGGGAGGGAAGCTTTCTTT CATLDTGREAFF
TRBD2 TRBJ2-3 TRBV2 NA TGTGCCAGCGGCGGGGGGTCGGGAGATACGCAGTATTTT CASGGGSGDTQYF
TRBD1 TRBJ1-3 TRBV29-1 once TGCAGCGCAAACAGGGGGTCCGGAAACACCATATATTTT CSANRGSGNTIYF
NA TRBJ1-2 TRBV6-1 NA TGTGCCAGCAGTGAAGAAATTCCAGGGGCCTATGGCTACACCTTC CASSEEIPGAYGYTF
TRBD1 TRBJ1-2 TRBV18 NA TGTGCCAGCTCACAGACAGGGTCTCGGGGCTACACCTTC CASSQTGSRGYTF
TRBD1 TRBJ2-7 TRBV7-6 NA TGTGCCAGCAGCTTAGGGACAGGGTACCCCTACGAGCAGTACTTC CASSLGTGYPYEQYF
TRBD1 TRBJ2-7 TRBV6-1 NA TGTGCCAGCAGTGAAGAGGGGACAGGCCTCTACGAGCAGTACTTC CASSEEGTGLYEQYF
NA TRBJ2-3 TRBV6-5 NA TGTGCCACCGGCGGGCCTAAGAGTAGTACGCAGTATTTT CATGGPKSSTQYF